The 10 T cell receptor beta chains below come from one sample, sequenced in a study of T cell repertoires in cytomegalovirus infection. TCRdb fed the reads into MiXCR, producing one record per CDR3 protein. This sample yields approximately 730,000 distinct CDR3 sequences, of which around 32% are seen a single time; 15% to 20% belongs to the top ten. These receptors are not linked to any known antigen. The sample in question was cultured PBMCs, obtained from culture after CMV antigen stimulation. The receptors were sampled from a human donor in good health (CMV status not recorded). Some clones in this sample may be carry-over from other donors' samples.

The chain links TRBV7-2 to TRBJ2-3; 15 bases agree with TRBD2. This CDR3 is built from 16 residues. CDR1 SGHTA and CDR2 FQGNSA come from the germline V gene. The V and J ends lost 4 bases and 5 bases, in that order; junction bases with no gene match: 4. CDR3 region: CASSSGLAGGGDTQYF. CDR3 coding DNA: TGTGCCAGCAGCTCGGGACTAGCGGGGGGTGGAGATACGCAGTATTTT.

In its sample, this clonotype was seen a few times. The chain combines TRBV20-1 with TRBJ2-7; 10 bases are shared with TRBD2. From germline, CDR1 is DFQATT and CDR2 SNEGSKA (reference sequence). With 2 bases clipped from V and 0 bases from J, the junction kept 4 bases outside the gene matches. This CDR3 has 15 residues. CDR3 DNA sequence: TGCAGTGCTAGAAGGACTAGCGGACCCTCCTACGAGCAGTACTTC. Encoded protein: CSARRTSGPSYEQYF.

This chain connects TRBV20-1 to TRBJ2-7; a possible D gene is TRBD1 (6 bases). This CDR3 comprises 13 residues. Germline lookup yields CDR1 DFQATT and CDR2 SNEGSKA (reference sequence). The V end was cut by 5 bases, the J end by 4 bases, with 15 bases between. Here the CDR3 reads CSARTEWRYEQYF. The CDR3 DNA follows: TGCAGTGCTCGGACAGAGTGGAGATACGAGCAGTACTTC.

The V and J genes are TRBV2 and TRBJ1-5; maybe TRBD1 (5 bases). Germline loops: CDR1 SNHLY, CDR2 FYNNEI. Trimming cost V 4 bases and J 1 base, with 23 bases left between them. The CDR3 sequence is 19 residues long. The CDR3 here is CASSVWVGSRVGSNQPQHF. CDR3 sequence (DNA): TGTGCCAGCAGTGTTTGGGTCGGTTCCAGGGTGGGAAGCAATCAGCCCCAGCATTTT.

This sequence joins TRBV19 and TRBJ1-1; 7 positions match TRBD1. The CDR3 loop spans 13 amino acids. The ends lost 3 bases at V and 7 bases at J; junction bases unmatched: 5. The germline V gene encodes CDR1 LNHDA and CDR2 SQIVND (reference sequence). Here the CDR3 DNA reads TGTGCCAGTAGTATTCTTGGGACAGATGAAGCTTTCTTT. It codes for CASSILGTDEAFF.

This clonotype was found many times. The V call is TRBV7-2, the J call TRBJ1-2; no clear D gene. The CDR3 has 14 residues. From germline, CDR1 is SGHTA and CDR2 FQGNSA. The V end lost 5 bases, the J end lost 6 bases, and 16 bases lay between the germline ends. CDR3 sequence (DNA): TGTGCCAGCAGCCAGCAACGTACAGCCAATGGCTACACCTTC. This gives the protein CASSQQRTANGYTF.

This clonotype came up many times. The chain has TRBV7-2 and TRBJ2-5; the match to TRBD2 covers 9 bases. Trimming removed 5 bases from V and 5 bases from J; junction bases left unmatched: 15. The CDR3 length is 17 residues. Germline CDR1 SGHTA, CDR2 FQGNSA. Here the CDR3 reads CASSPWVGSGSDETQYF. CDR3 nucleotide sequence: TGTGCCAGCAGCCCCTGGGTCGGTAGCGGGAGCGACGAGACCCAGTACTTC.

CDR3 sequence (DNA): TGTGCCAGCAATTCTGTCTGGCGCTATGGCTACACCTTC. As protein: CASNSVWRYGYTF. This chain links TRBV12-3 or TRBV12-4 with TRBJ1-2; no firm D call. The CDR3 totals 13 residues. Trimming removed 7 bases at V and 4 bases at J, with 13 bases between.

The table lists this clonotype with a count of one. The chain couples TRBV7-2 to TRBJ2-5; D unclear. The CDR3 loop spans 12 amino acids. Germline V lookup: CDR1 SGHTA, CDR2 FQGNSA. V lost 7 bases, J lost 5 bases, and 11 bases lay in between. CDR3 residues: CASTSPRETQYF. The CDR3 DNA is TGTGCCAGCACCTCCCCTCGGGAGACCCAGTACTTC.

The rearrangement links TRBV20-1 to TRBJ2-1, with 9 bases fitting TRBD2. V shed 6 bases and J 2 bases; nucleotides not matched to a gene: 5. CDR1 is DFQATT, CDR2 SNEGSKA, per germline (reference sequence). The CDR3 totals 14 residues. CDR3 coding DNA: TGCAGTGCCCACAGCGGGGGGCCCTACAATGAGCAGTTCTTC. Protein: CSAHSGGPYNEQFF.